These T cell receptor beta chains were read from a single sample in a study of Ad26.COV2.S vaccination and SARS-CoV-2 variants. Some clones are missing from TCRdb's copy, which holds only in-frame ones; the method was immunoSEQ multiplex PCR. This table has roughly 350,000 clones, roughly 90% appearing once. Here the sequenced sample was peripheral blood, taken in a trial of Ad26.COV2.S vaccine versus placebo. These receptors all stem from a person aged 18-60 years who received the Ad26.COV2.S COVID-19 vaccine or a placebo. The CDR3 runs from the conserved cysteine through the conserved F or W.

j_call v_call cdr3_aa
TRBJ2-3 TRBV7-2 CASSSTDRGLRADTQYF
TRBJ1-1 TRBV12-3/TRBV12-4 CASSDGTEAFF
TRBJ2-5 TRBV6-2/TRBV6-3 CASSYSQPALRETQYF
TRBJ1-6 TRBV10-3 CAISTDRGTYNSPLHF
TRBJ1-1 TRBV19 CASSIGDFPGTEAFF
TRBJ2-5 TRBV12-5 CASGWGPRETQYF
TRBJ1-3 TRBV11-2 CASSSGRGGSIYF
TRBJ2-7 TRBV6-6 CASSRTSGSYEQYF
TRBJ1-1 TRBV6-5 CASSSGPRIWAFF
TRBJ1-1 TRBV27 CASSWGQGRTAFF
TRBJ2-1 TRBV7-2 CASSLIGVPEQFF